The 17 T cell receptor beta chains in this list originate from one sample, sequenced in a study of T-cell reconstitution after alpha-beta-depleted transplantation in children. Unique molecular identifiers were incorporated during preparation of the TCRbeta library. One entry per CDR3 protein, called by TCRdb with MiXCR from the PCR reads. The data contain around 700,000 distinct CDR3 sequences, roughly 13% of them singletons. The sample here was PBMCs, taken before TCRalphabeta/CD19-depleted stem cell transplant. The receptors come from a girl aged 2 to 9 with congenital amegakaryocytic thrombocytopenia, due to receive a stem cell transplant.

The chain links TRBV5-1 to TRBJ2-3; perhaps D is TRBD1 or TRBD2 (6 bases each). The CDR3 contains 17 residues. Germline CDR1 is SGHRS and CDR2 is YFSETQ. Trimming cost V 2 bases and J 5 bases, with 21 bases left between them. CDR3 loop: CASSFGTGTFAEDTQYF. The CDR3 DNA follows: TGCGCCAGCAGCTTCGGTACAGGGACTTTCGCCGAAGATACGCAGTATTTT.

This chain joins TRBV7-3 and TRBJ2-1; 8 nucleotides agree with TRBD2. Looked up from germline, CDR1 is SGHTA and CDR2 is FQGTGA. The J segment lost 9 bases and the V segment lost 6 bases, leaving 13 bases of the junction unmatched. CDR3 length equals 15 residues. In nucleotides, the CDR3 is TGTGCCAGCAGTTCCGGGACTAGTGGGGAATCTGAGCAGTTCTTC. It is translated as CASSSGTSGESEQFF.

This clonotype showed up just a few times. The chain employs TRBV12-3 or TRBV12-4 and TRBJ1-2; D gene unclear. V lost 3 bases and J lost 4, with 9 bases in between. The CDR3 runs 13 residues. Here the CDR3 reads CASSFSGGYGYTF. The CDR3 region has the DNA TGTGCCAGCAGTTTCTCCGGAGGCTATGGCTACACCTTC.

The table lists this clonotype with a few counts. CDR3 sequence (DNA): TGCAGTGCTACCCGGGCGGGCTCCTACGAGCAGTACTTC. Translation gives CSATRAGSYEQYF. The chain carries TRBV20-1 and TRBJ2-7; possible D gene TRBD2, 5 bases. The CDR3 has 13 amino acids. Trimming pared 4 bases from V and 0 bases from J, leaving 10 bases between. CDR1 DFQATT and CDR2 SNEGSKA come from the germline V gene (reference sequence).

The table lists this clonotype with a few counts. The chain couples TRBV28 to TRBJ2-1; TRBD2 matches 10 bases. The CDR3 spans 15 residues. Germline CDR1 MDHEN, CDR2 SYDVKM. J lost 9 bases, V lost 6 bases, and 11 bases had no gene match. CDR3 DNA: TGTGCCAGCAGGCGACAACTAGCGGGATCATCTGAGCAGTTCTTC. It specifies CASRRQLAGSSEQFF.

The genes are TRBV20-1 and TRBJ1-1; D gene ambiguous. Germline CDR1 reads DFQATT; CDR2 reads SNEGSKA (reference sequence). The CDR3 runs 14 residues. The ends were cut back, 1 base at V and 0 bases at J, with 9 bases in the middle. CDR3 DNA sequence: TGCAGTGCTAGAGGAACAGAAGTGAACACTGAAGCTTTCTTT. It translates to CSARGTEVNTEAFF.

The rearrangement links TRBV7-8 to TRBJ1-5; the D gene is possibly TRBD1 (5 bases). Germline V gene lookup returns CDR1 SGHVS and CDR2 FQNEAQ. V was pared by 5 bases and J by 9 bases, with 26 bases between. The CDR3 spans 17 residues. CDR3 DNA sequence: TGTGCCAGCAGCGCCAGGGACTACCATTTCCTTAGGGGGCCCCAGCATTTT. Its translation is CASSARDYHFLRGPQHF.

There are many counts of this clonotype. J is TRBJ2-2 and V is TRBV29-1; D possibly matches TRBD1 or TRBD2 (5 bases each). The CDR3 length is 15 residues. The V and J ends lost 5 bases and 6 bases respectively, with 19 bases between them. Germline CDR1 and CDR2: SQVTM and ANQGSEA. CDR3 DNA: TGCAGCGTTCGGCAGGGATCCTCGAGGGCCGGGGAGCTGTTTTTT. Its protein is CSVRQGSSRAGELFF.

This clonotype was seen at least ten times. The chain joins TRBV28 to TRBJ2-1; D unclear. V was clipped by 11 bases and J by 2 bases, with 10 bases between them. The CDR3 sequence is 12 residues long. Per the germline V gene, CDR1 is MDHEN and CDR2 is SYDVKM. The CDR3 DNA reads TGTGCCTCACGCCTCCCCTACAATGAGCAGTTCTTC. The encoded protein is CASRLPYNEQFF.

This clonotype was observed at least ten times. The chain links TRBV12-3 or TRBV12-4 to TRBJ2-1; 7 nucleotides line up with TRBD2. CDR3 length: 15 amino acids. Unmatched junction bases numbered 10, after V lost 5 bases and J lost 6 bases. Here the CDR3 reads CASSGSGGLPNEQFF. CDR3 in DNA: TGTGCCAGCAGTGGCTCGGGAGGACTACCCAATGAGCAGTTCTTC.

This clonotype has more than one count but fewer than ten. The genes are TRBV20-1 and TRBJ1-2; no firm D call. The CDR3 contains 14 residues. In germline, CDR1 is DFQATT, CDR2 SNEGSKA (reference sequence). Trimming stripped 1 base from V and 1 base from J, with 10 bases between. The CDR3 DNA sequence: TGCAGTGCTAGAGTTAGTTCGTTTAACTATGGCTACACCTTC. It encodes CSARVSSFNYGYTF.

This clonotype was seen many times. The CDR3 spells CASSFRLAGGWDEQFF. CDR3 in DNA: TGCGCCAGCAGCTTTCGACTAGCGGGAGGATGGGATGAGCAGTTCTTC. The chain links TRBV5-1 to TRBJ2-1, with 13 bases fitting TRBD2. The length of the CDR3 is 16 residues. V was pared by 2 bases and J by 8 bases, with 7 bases of the junction left unmatched. CDR1 SGHRS and CDR2 YFSETQ come from the germline V gene.

This clonotype was seen many times. The rearrangement joins TRBV12-3 or TRBV12-4 to TRBJ2-7; D gene unclear. V was trimmed by 4 bases and J by 5 bases, leaving 3 bases between them. The CDR3 is 10 residues long. The CDR3 DNA is TGTGCCAGCAGTTCCCACGAGCAGTACTTC. It translates to CASSSHEQYF.

The rearrangement uses TRBV29-1 and TRBJ2-1; D gene ambiguous. Germline CDR1 reads SQVTM; CDR2 reads ANQGSEA. Trimming removed 6 bases from V and 4 bases from J, with 10 bases in between. The CDR3 consists of 12 residues. The CDR3 sequence: CSVSQAYNEQFF. In nucleotides, the CDR3 is TGCAGCGTATCCCAGGCTTACAATGAGCAGTTCTTC.

J is TRBJ1-3 and V is TRBV14, with unresolved D. Looked up from germline, CDR1 is SGHDN and CDR2 is FVKESK. V was pared by 0 bases and J by 1 base, with 10 bases between. The CDR3 consists of 16 residues. This chain's CDR3 is CASSQEGWGSGNTIYF. The CDR3 DNA sequence: TGTGCCAGCAGCCAAGAAGGGTGGGGATCTGGAAACACCATATATTTT.

The rearrangement links TRBV6-5 to TRBJ2-3; D uncertain. V was shortened by 2 bases and J by 0 bases, with 9 bases between the two germline ends. This CDR3 region has 15 residues. Germline V gene sequence: CDR1 MNHEY, CDR2 SVGAGI. The CDR3 protein is CASSYDRASTDTQYF. The DNA of the CDR3 is TGTGCCAGCAGTTACGACCGCGCTAGCACAGATACGCAGTATTTT.

This clonotype occurred a few times. The chain recombines TRBV28 with TRBJ2-6; D unresolved. Trimming left V 9 bases short and J 4 bases short, with 10 bases between. From germline, CDR1 is MDHEN and CDR2 SYDVKM. The CDR3 covers 13 residues. The CDR3 here is CASTVPGANVLTF. CDR3 bases: TGTGCCAGTACAGTACCGGGGGCCAACGTCCTGACTTTC.